The 17 T cell receptor beta chains listed next were all sequenced from one sample in a study of OX40 agonist ivuxolimab in advanced cancers. Here immunoSEQ multiplex PCR was the method, and the copy in TCRdb shows in-frame clones only, minus some. The data show 70,000 to 90,000 clones, 89% seen once. The sample was CD4+ or CD8+ T cells sorted from blood, taken in a trial of the OX40 agonist ivuxolimab. The origin of the receptors is an adult with an advanced solid tumor such as melanoma, head and neck, liver or kidney cancer.

This clone was observed a single time. The V gene is TRBV27, the J gene TRBJ1-3, with D unresolved. Trimming cost V 3 bases and J 0 bases, with 0 bases left between them. Germline V CDR1 and CDR2: MNHEY, SMNVEV (reference sequence). The CDR3 loop spans 12 amino acids. The CDR3: CASSFSGNTIYF. In DNA form, the CDR3 reads TGTGCCAGCAGTTTCTCTGGAAACACCATATATTTT.

V gene TRBV6-1 combines with J gene TRBJ2-2; D ambiguous. Germline V gene data show CDR1 as MNHNS and CDR2 as SASEGT. With 4 bases removed from V and 5 bases from J, the gap between germline ends came to 11 bases. The CDR3 is 14 residues long. The CDR3 sequence: CASSGMVSTGELFF. The CDR3 DNA reads TGTGCCAGCAGTGGGATGGTTTCAACCGGGGAGCTGTTTTTT.

The V and J genes are TRBV14 and TRBJ1-4; D unclear. The CDR3 has 17 residues. Per the germline V gene, CDR1 is SGHDN and CDR2 is FVKESK. Trimming pared 0 bases from V and 8 bases from J, leaving 19 bases between. CDR3: CASSQEVGPWTGEKLFF. CDR3 nucleotides: TGTGCCAGCAGCCAAGAAGTGGGCCCATGGACGGGGGAAAAACTGTTTTTT.

About this clone itself: An end of the junction does not agree with germline; a read error may underlie this. J is TRBJ2-5 and V is TRBV5-1; 9 bases match TRBD2. Germline loops: CDR1 SGHRS, CDR2 YFSETQ. CDR3 length: 14 amino acids. CDR3 residues: CASSLDPSGTVSDF. The CDR3 DNA reads TGCGCCAGCAGCTTGGATCCTAGCGGGACCGTGAGTGACTTC.

The chain uses TRBV11-3 and TRBJ2-7, with 7 bases fitting TRBD2. V shed 3 bases and J 6 bases; nucleotides not matched to a gene: 8. This CDR3 spans 14 amino acids. Per germline, CDR1 SGHNT and CDR2 YENEEA. This CDR3 reads CASSFGLESGEQYF. CDR3 nucleotides: TGTGCCAGCAGCTTCGGACTAGAAAGTGGCGAGCAGTACTTC.

The rearrangement joins TRBV12-5 to TRBJ2-1; 11 bases map to TRBD2. This CDR3 spans 17 amino acids. The V segment lost 1 base and the J segment 8 bases; nucleotides outside the gene matches: 10. Germline V gene lookup returns CDR1 LGHNT and CDR2 FRNRAP. The CDR3 nucleotides read TGTGCTAGTGGTTTGGGGGCTCTAGCGGGAGGTGCCGATGAGCAGTTCTTC. Its translation is CASGLGALAGGADEQFF.

The rearrangement links TRBV6-6 to TRBJ2-1, with 9 bases lining up with TRBD2. CDR1 is MNHNY, CDR2 SVGAGI, per germline (reference sequence). The CDR3 runs 13 residues. The J segment lost 5 bases and the V segment lost 9 bases, leaving 5 bases of the junction unmatched. The CDR3 here is CASVAGADNEQFF. The DNA for the CDR3 is TGTGCCAGTGTAGCGGGAGCCGACAATGAGCAGTTCTTC.

The CDR3 DNA is TGTGCCAGCAGCTTAGATACCGGGACAGGAGCTCGCGAGCAGTACTTC. Encoded protein: CASSLDTGTGAREQYF. The chain joins TRBV7-8 to TRBJ2-7; 8 bases line up with TRBD1. CDR1 and CDR2 (germline): SGHVS, FQNEAQ. Trimming at V came to 1 base and at J to 6 bases, leaving 11 bases not matched to a gene. The CDR3 is 16 amino acids.

This clone is medium-sized by share. Other nucleotide sequences from this sample produce the same CDR3. The J gene is TRBJ2-7, the V gene TRBV2; 9 nucleotides match TRBD2. With V trimmed by 6 bases and J by 6 bases, 9 bases remained unmatched. CDR1 SNHLY and CDR2 FYNNEI come from the germline V gene. This CDR3 contains 14 residues. For the CDR3, the DNA is TGTGCCAGCAGGGTAGCGGGAGCGACCTTCGAGCAGTACTTC. This codes for CASRVAGATFEQYF.

The genes are TRBV5-6 and TRBJ1-2; D remains unclear. V was pared by 4 bases and J by 2 bases, with 15 bases between. The CDR3 spans 15 residues. In germline, CDR1 is SGHDT, CDR2 YYEEEE. The CDR3 DNA is TGTGCCAGCAGCCTCTACACACGAGACAACTATGGCTACACCTTC. This encodes CASSLYTRDNYGYTF.

This rearrangement joins TRBV7-2 to TRBJ1-5; D remains unclear. The ends were cut back, 5 bases at V and 0 bases at J, with 11 bases in the middle. This CDR3 is built from 15 residues. Germline CDR1 is SGHTA and CDR2 is FQGNSA. In DNA form, the CDR3 reads TGTGCCAGCAGCCCCCACAGCGGTAGCAATCAGCCCCAGCATTTT. Its protein is CASSPHSGSNQPQHF.

The V gene is TRBV10-1, the J gene TRBJ2-3; D not certain. With 6 bases removed from V and 4 bases from J, the gap between germline ends came to 11 bases. This CDR3 is built from 13 residues. Germline V gene data show CDR1 as WNHNN and CDR2 as SYGVQD (reference sequence). For the CDR3, the DNA is TGCGCCAGCAGCGACCCTCCGGCAGATACGCAGTATTTT. It is translated as CASSDPPADTQYF.

The chain uses TRBV18 and TRBJ1-2; 10 bases fit TRBD1. Germline V gene data show CDR1 as KGHSH and CDR2 as LQKENI. Trimming took 2 bases from V and 2 from J; bases not matched to a gene: 5. This CDR3 comprises 16 residues. The CDR3 coding sequence is TGTGCCAGCTCACCATCCGGGACAGGGGAGAACTATGGCTACACCTTC. Translated: CASSPSGTGENYGYTF.

The V call is TRBV10-3, the J call TRBJ1-2; possible D gene TRBD1, 6 bases. Germline V gene lookup returns CDR1 ENHRY and CDR2 SYGVKD. The V end was cut by 3 bases, the J end by 6 bases, with 17 bases between. CDR3 length: 15 residues. The CDR3 here is CAISDVLGGSDGYTF. CDR3 nucleotides: TGTGCCATCAGTGATGTATTGGGGGGCTCGGATGGCTACACCTTC.

The V gene is TRBV25-1, the J gene TRBJ2-3; no definite D call. The germline V and J ends were trimmed by 2 bases and 3 bases, with 6 bases remaining between them. This CDR3 comprises 13 residues. The germline V gene has CDR1 MGHDK and CDR2 SYGVNS. CDR3 bases: TGTGCCAGCAGTGAAGAGGTAACAGATACGCAGTATTTT. Amino acid sequence: CASSEEVTDTQYF.

V gene TRBV21-1 combines with J gene TRBJ2-1; whether TRBD1, the table's D call, matches the DNA was not checked. TRBV21-1 is listed as a pseudogene. The CDR3 is made up of 16 amino acids. The CDR3 coding sequence is TGTGCCAGCAGCCTAAAAGACAGGGTCTCCTACAATGAGCAGTTCTTC. Its protein product is CASSLKDRVSYNEQFF.

The chain joins TRBV7-6 to TRBJ2-5; D not resolved. Between the trimmed V and J ends, which lost 5 bases and 5 bases, there was a span of 15 bases. Germline V lookup: CDR1 SGHVS, CDR2 FNYEAQ. CDR3 length: 14 residues. CDR3 amino acids: CASSLESVQETQYF. As DNA, the CDR3 is TGTGCCAGCAGCCTCGAATCCGTGCAGGAGACCCAGTACTTC.